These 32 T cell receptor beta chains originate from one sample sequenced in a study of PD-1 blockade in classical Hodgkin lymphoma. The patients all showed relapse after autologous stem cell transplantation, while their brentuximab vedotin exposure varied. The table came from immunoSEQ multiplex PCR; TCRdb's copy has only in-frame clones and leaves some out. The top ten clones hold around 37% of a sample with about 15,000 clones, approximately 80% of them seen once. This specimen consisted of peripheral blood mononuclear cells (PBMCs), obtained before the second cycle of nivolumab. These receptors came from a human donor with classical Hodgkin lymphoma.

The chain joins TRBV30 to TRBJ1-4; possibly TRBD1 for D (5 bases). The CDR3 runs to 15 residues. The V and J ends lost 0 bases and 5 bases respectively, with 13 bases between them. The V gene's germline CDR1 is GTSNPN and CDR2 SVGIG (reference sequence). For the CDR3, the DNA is TGTGCCTGGAGTGTACTTCGACAGACAAATGAAAAACTGTTTTTT. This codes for CAWSVLRQTNEKLFF.

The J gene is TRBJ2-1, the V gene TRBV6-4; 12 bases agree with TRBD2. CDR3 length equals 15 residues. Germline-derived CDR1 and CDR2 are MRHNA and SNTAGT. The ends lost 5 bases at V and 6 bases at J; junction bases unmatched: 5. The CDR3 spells CASSSTSGGSNEQFF. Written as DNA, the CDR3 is TGTGCCAGCAGTTCCACTAGCGGGGGGAGCAATGAGCAGTTCTTC.

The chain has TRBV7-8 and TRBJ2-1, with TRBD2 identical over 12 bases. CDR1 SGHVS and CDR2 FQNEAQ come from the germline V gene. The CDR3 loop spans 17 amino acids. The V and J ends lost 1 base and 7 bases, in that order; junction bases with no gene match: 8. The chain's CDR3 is CASSLVLAGGPANEQFF. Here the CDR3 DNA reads TGTGCCAGCAGCTTAGTTCTAGCGGGGGGGCCAGCGAATGAGCAGTTCTTC.

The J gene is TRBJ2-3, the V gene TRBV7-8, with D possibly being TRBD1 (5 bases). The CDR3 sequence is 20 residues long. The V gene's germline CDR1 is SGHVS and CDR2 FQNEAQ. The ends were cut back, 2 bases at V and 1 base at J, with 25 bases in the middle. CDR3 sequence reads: CASSLYAYGRAVLGTDTQYF. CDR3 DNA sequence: TGTGCCAGCAGCTTATATGCCTATGGCAGGGCGGTTTTGGGCACAGATACGCAGTATTTT.

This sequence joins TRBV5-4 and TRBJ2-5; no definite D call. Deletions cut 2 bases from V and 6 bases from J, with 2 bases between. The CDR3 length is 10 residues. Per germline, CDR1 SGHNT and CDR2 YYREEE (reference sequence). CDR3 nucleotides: TGTGCCAGCAGCTTAAAGACCCAGTACTTC. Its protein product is CASSLKTQYF.

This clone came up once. In nucleotides, the CDR3 is TGCGCCAGCCAAACTAGCACAGATACGCAGTATTTT. Residues: CASQTSTDTQYF. J is TRBJ2-3 and V is TRBV5-1; unclear D gene. Germline CDR1 is SGHRS and CDR2 is YFSETQ. The ends were cut back, 7 bases at V and 0 bases at J, with 6 bases in the middle. The CDR3 is 12 amino acids.

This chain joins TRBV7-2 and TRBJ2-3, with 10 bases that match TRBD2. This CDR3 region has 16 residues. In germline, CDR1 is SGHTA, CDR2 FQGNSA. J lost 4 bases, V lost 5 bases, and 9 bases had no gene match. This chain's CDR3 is CASSRLAGAPADTQYF. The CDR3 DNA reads TGTGCCAGCAGCAGGCTAGCGGGGGCCCCCGCAGATACGCAGTATTTT. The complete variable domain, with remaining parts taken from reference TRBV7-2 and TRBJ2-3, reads GAGVSQSPSNKVTEKGKDVELRCDPISGHTALYWYRQSLGQGLEFLIYFQGNSAPDKSGLPSDRFSAERTGGSVSTLTIQRTQQEDSAVYLCASSRLAGAPADTQYFGPGTRLTVL.

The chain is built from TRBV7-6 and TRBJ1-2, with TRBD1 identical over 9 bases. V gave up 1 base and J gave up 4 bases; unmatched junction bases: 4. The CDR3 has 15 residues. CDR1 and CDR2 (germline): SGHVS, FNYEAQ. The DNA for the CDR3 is TGTGCCAGCAGCTTAGAGGACAGGGGCTTCTATGGCTACACCTTC. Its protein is CASSLEDRGFYGYTF.

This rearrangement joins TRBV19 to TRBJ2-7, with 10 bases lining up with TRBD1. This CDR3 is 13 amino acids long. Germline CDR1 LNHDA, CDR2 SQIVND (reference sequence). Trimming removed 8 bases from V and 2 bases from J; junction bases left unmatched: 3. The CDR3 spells CASGDRGTYEQYF. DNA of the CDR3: TGTGCCAGTGGGGACAGGGGCACCTACGAGCAGTACTTC. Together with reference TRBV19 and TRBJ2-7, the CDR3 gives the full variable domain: DGGITQSPKYLFRKEGQNVTLSCEQNLNHDAMYWYRQDPGQGLRLIYYSQIVNDFQKGDIAEGYSVSREKKESFPLTVTSAQKNPTAFYLCASGDRGTYEQYFGPGTRLTVT.

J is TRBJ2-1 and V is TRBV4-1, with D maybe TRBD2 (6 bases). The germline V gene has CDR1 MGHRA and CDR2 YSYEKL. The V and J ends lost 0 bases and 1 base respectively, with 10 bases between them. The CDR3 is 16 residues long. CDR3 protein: CASSQDLSGSYNEQFF. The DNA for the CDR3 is TGCGCCAGCAGCCAAGATTTGAGCGGGTCCTACAATGAGCAGTTCTTC.

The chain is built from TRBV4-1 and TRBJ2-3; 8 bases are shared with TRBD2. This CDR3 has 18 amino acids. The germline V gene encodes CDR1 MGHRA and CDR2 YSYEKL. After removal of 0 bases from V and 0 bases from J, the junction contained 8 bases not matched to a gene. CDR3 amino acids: CASSQDTLSGGSTDTQYF. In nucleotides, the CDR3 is TGCGCCAGCAGCCAAGACACCCTGAGCGGGGGAAGCACAGATACGCAGTATTTT.

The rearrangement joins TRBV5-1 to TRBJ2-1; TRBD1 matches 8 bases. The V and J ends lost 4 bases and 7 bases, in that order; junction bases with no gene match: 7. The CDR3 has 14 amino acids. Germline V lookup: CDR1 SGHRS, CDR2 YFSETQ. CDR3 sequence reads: CASSRTGTRNEQFF. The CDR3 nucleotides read TGCGCCAGCAGCAGGACAGGGACCCGGAATGAGCAGTTCTTC.

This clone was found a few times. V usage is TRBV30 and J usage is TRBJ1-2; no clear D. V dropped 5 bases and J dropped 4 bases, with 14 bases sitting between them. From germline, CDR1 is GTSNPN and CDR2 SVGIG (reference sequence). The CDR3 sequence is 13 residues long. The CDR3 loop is CAWRRGPLYGYTF. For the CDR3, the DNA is TGTGCCTGGCGCAGAGGGCCTCTCTATGGCTACACCTTC.

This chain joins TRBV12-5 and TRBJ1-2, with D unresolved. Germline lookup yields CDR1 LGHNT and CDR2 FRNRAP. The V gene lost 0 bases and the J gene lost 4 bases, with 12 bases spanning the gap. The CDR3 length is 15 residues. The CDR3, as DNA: TGTGCTAGTGGTTTGGTCCCTAGGCTCAGCTATGGCTACACCTTC. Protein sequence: CASGLVPRLSYGYTF.

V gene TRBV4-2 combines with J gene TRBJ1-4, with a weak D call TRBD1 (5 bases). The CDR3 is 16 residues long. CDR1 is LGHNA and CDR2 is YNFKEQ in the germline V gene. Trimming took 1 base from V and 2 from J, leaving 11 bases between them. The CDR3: CASSQGEGRTNEKLFF. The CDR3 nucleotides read TGTGCCAGCAGCCAAGGCGAGGGACGGACTAATGAAAAACTGTTTTTT.

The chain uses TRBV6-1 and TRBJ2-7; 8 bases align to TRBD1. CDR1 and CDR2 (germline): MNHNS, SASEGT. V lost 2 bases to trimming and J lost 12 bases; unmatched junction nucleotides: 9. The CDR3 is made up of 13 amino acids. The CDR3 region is CASSEMGAGGSYF. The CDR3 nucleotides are TGTGCCAGCAGTGAAATGGGGGCAGGGGGCTCGTACTTC.

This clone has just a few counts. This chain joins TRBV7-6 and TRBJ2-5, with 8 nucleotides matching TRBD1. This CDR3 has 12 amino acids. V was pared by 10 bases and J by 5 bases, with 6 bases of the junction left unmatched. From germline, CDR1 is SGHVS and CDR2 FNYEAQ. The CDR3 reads CATVGTGETQYF. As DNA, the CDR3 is TGTGCCACCGTCGGGACAGGTGAGACCCAGTACTTC.

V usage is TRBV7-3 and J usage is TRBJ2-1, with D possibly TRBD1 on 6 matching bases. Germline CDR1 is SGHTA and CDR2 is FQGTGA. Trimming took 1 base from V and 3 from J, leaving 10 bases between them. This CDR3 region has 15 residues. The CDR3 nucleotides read TGTGCCAGCAGCTTAAAGGGGGATCACTACAATGAGCAGTTCTTC. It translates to CASSLKGDHYNEQFF.

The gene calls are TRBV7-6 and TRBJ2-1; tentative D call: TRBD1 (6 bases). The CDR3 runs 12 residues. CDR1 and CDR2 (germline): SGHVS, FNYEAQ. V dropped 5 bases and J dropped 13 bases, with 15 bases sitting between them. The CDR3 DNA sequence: TGTGCCAGCAGCCTTGAACAGGGCCGTCAGTTCTTC. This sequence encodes CASSLEQGRQFF.

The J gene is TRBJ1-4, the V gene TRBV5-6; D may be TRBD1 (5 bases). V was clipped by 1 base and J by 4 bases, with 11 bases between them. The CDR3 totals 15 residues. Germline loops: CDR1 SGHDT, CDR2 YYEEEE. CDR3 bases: TGTGCCAGCAGCTTGAGGGGTTGGGGTAATGAAAAACTGTTTTTT. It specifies CASSLRGWGNEKLFF.

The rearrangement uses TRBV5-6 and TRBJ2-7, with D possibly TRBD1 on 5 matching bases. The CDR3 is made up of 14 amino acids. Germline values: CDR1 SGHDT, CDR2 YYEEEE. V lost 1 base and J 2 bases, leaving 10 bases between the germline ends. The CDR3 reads CASSLPGITYEQYF. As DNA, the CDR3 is TGTGCCAGCAGCTTGCCAGGGATAACCTACGAGCAGTACTTC.

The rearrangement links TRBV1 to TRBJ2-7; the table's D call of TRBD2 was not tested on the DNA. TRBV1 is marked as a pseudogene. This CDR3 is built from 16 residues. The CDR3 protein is CTSSPHSGGPSEEQYF. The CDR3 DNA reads TGCACCAGCAGCCCCCATAGCGGGGGGCCGAGTGAAGAGCAGTACTTC.

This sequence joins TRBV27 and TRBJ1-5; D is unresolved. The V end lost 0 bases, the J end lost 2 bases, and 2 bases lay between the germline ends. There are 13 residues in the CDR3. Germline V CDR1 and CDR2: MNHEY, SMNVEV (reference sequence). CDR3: CASSLSRNQPQHF. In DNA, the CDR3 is TGTGCCAGCAGTTTATCACGCAATCAGCCCCAGCATTTT.

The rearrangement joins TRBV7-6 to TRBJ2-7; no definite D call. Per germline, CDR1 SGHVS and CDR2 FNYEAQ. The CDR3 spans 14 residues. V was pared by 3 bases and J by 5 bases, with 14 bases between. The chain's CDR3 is CASSLSNLYHEQYF. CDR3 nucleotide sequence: TGTGCCAGCAGCTTGTCTAACTTATACCACGAGCAGTACTTC.

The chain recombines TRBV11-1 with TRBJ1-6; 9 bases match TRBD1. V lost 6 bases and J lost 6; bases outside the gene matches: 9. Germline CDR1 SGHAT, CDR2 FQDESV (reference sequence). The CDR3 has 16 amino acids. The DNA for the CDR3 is TGTGCCAGCAGTTCCGGGAAGACAGGGGGTAATTCACCCCTCCACTTT. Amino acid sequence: CASSSGKTGGNSPLHF.

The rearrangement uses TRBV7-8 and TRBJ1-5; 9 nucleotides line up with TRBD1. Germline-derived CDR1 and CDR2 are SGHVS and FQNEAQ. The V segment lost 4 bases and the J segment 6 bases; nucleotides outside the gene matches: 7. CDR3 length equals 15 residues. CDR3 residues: CASSSPGQGLQPQHF. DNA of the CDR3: TGTGCCAGCAGCTCACCGGGACAGGGACTTCAGCCCCAGCATTTT.

DNA of the CDR3: TGTGCCACCAGACTAGCGGGGGTGGGTGAGCAGTTCTTC. This translates into CATRLAGVGEQFF. The chain couples TRBV19 to TRBJ2-1, with TRBD2 matching over 12 bases. CDR1 and CDR2 (germline): LNHDA, SQIVND (reference sequence). The CDR3 totals 13 residues. J gave up 9 bases and V 10 bases, and 7 bases lay outside the gene matches. The complete variable domain, with remaining parts taken from reference TRBV19 and TRBJ2-1, reads DGGITQSPKYLFRKEGQNVTLSCEQNLNHDAMYWYRQDPGQGLRLIYYSQIVNDFQKGDIAEGYSVSREKKESFPLTVTSAQKNPTAFYLCATRLAGVGEQFFGPGTRLTVL.

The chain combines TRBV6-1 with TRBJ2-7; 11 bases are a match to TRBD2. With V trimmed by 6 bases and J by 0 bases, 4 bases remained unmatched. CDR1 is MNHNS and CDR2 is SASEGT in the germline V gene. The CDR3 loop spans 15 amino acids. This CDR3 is CASRSGLAGSYEQYF. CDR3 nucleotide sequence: TGTGCCAGCAGATCCGGACTAGCGGGCTCCTACGAGCAGTACTTC.

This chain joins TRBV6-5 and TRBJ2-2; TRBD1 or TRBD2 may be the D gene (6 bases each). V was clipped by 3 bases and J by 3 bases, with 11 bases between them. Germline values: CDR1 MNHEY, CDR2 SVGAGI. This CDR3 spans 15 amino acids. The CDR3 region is CASSYSGAYTGELFF. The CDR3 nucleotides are TGTGCCAGCAGTTATTCGGGGGCCTACACCGGGGAGCTGTTTTTT.

The CDR3 protein is CASSQVGLGRLNNEQFF. DNA for the CDR3: TGCGCCAGCAGCCAAGTGGGACTAGGGCGGTTAAACAATGAGCAGTTCTTC. V is TRBV4-1 and J is TRBJ2-1; 8 bases agree with TRBD2. This CDR3 region has 17 residues. Germline-derived CDR1 and CDR2 are MGHRA and YSYEKL. J lost 5 bases, V lost 1 base, and 10 bases had no gene match.

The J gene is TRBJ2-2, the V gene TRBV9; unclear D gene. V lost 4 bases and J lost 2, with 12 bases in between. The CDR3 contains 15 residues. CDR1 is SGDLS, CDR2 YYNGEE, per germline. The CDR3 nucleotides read TGTGCCAGCAGCCCCCGATTTGGAAACACCGGGGAGCTGTTTTTT. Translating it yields CASSPRFGNTGELFF.

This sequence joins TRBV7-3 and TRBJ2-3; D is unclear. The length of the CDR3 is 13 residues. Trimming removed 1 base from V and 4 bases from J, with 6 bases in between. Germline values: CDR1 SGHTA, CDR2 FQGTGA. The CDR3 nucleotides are TGTGCCAGCAGCTTAAATGGAGCAGATACGCAGTATTTT. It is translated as CASSLNGADTQYF. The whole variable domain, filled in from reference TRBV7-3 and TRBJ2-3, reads GAGVSQTPSNKVTEKGKYVELRCDPISGHTALYWYRQSLGQGPEFLIYFQGTGAADDSGLPNDRFFAVRPEGSVSTLKIQRTERGDSAVYLCASSLNGADTQYFGPGTRLTVL.